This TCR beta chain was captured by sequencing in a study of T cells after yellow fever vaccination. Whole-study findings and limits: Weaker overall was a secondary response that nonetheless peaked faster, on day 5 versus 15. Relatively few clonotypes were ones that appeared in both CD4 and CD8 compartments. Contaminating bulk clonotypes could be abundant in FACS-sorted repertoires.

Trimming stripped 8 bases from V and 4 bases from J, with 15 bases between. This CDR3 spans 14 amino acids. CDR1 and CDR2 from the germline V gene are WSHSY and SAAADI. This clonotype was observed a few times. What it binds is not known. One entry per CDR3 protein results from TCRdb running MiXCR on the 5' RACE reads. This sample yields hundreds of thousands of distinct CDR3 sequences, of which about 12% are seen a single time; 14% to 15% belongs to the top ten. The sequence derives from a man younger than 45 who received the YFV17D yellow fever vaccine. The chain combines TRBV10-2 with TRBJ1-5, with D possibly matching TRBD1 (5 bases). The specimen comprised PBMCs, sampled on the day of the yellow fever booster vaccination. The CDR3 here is CASCPDIWNQPQHF. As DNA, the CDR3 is TGCGCCAGCTGCCCGGACATTTGGAATCAGCCCCAGCATTTT.